This T cell receptor beta chain was sequenced during a study of tumour-infiltrating T cells in Burkitt lymphoma. Across the study: Overall and progression-free survival were predicted by productive clonality.

Germline V gene data show CDR1 as MNHNY and CDR2 as SVGAGI (reference sequence). The CDR3 has 13 residues. The germline V and J ends were trimmed by 6 bases and 7 bases, with 15 bases remaining between them. Generated by immunoSEQ multiplex PCR, the TCRdb table keeps only in-frame clones and is missing some. Of thousands of clones in the sample, about 17% were seen once. The table lists this clone with a few counts. This chain joins TRBV6-6 and TRBJ1-1, with D possibly TRBD1 on 6 matching bases. The receptor's source is a human donor with diffuse large B-cell lymphoma. The sequenced sample consisted of tumor tissue. The CDR3 region has the DNA TGTGCCAGCAGCACAGGGCAGACCAGTGAAGCTTTCTTT. Its translation is CASSTGQTSEAFF.